This T cell receptor beta chain was documented in a study of control samples from healthy donors and cancer patients. This CDR3 is 14 amino acids long. V trimming: 3 bases; J trimming: 4 bases; junction bases outside the gene matches: 1. Germline V CDR1 and CDR2: LGHNA, YNFKEQ. TCRdb's table, derived via immunoSEQ multiplex PCR, lists solely in-frame clones and lacks some. The sample includes approximately 50,000 clones, roughly 87% of them seen just once. Material for sequencing was PBMCs. The chain is built from TRBV4-2 and TRBJ2-3, with 10 bases lining up with TRBD2. The clonotype originates from a man between 60 and 75 years old with head and neck cancer. The CDR3 is CASSQGLASDTQYF. Here the CDR3 DNA reads TGTGCCAGCAGCCAGGGACTAGCGTCAGATACGCAGTATTTT.